This paragraph covers one T cell receptor beta chain sequence. Its antigen is unknown. The sample belongs to a study of shared clonotypes between healthy human individuals. Turning to the study itself: Three CD4 naive, three CD4 memory, two CD8 naive and one CD8 memory plate were used per donor.

This CDR3 is 14 amino acids long. Germline loops: CDR1 SQVTM, CDR2 ANQGSEA. Sorted-subset replicate PCRs used approximately 200 ng of genomic DNA. This amount corresponded to approximately 30,000 T cell genomes. Assay: immunoSEQ multiplex PCR; the TCRdb copy retains only in-frame clones and omits some. The data contain approximately 940,000 clones, 76% of them seen just once; the ten biggest clones take up around 1.5%. Overall study findings and caveats: Sharing of clonotypes among donors was expected to vary with sequencing depth. Generally, estimated richness proved larger in naive subsets than it did in memory subsets.

The sequence came from a man in his late teens or twenties in good health. Sequences were obtained from memory CD4+ T cells sorted from blood. Specified subset: CD45RA-negative fraction. The V and J genes are TRBV29-1 and TRBJ1-6, with TRBD1 identical over 8 bases. The CDR3 DNA reads TGCAGTGCTCGGACAGGGTCCTATAATTCACCCCTCCACTTT. This gives the protein CSARTGSYNSPLHF.